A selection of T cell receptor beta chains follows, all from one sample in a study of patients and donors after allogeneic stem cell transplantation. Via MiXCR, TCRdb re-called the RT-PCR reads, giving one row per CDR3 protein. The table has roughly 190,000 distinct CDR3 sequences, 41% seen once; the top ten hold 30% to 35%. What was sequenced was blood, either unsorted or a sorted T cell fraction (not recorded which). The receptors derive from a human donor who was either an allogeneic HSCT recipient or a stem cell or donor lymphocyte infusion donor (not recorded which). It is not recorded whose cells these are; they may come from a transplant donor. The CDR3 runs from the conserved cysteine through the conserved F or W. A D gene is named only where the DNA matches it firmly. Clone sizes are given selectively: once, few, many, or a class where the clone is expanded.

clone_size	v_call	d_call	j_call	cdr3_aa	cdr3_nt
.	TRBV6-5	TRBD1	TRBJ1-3	CASSYSETGSSFSGNTIYF	TGTGCCAGCAGTTACTCAGAGACAGGGTCCTCTTTCTCTGGAAACACCATATATTTT
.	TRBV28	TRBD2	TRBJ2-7	CASSFGLAGDSYEQYF	TGTGCCAGCAGTTTCGGACTAGCGGGAGATTCCTACGAGCAGTACTTC
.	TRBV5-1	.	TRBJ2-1	CASSRATGLGTYNEQFF	TGCGCCAGCAGCCGGGCGACAGGATTAGGGACTTACAATGAGCAGTTCTTC
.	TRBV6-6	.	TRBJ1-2	CASSYWHGYTF	TGTGCCAGCAGTTACTGGCATGGCTACACCTTC
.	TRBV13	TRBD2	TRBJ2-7	CASSSPSGRAHEQYF	TGTGCCAGCAGCTCCCCTAGCGGGAGGGCCCACGAGCAGTACTTC
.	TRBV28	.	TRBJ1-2	CATRPGRSYGYTF	TGTGCCACGAGACCGGGACGGTCCTATGGCTACACCTTC
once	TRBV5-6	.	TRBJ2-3	CASSLVDRPWVTDTQYF	TGTGCCAGCAGCTTGGTGGACAGACCTTGGGTCACAGATACGCAGTATTTT
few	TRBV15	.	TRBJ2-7	CATSTETGPYEQYF	TGTGCCACCAGCACAGAGACGGGGCCCTACGAGCAGTACTTC
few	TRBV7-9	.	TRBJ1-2	CASSSRARRLRVNYGYTF	TGTGCCAGCAGCAGCAGGGCGAGGCGCCTCAGAGTAAACTATGGCTACACCTTC
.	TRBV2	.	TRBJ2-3	CASSPTRSLRTDTQYF	TGTGCCAGCAGCCCCACTAGGTCCCTCCGCACAGATACGCAGTATTTT
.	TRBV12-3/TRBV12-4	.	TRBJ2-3	CASSLADTRYF	TGTGCCAGCAGTTTAGCCGATACGCGGTATTTT
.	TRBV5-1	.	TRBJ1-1	CASCWGAGALGAFF	TGCGCCAGCTGCTGGGGTGCCGGAGCCTTGGGAGCTTTCTTT
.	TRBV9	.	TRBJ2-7	CASSVGWIQEDEQYF	TGTGCCAGCAGCGTAGGTTGGATCCAGGAAGACGAGCAGTACTTC
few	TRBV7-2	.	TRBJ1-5	CASSLVPGSNQPQHF	TGTGCCAGCAGCTTAGTTCCCGGGAGCAATCAGCCCCAGCATTTT
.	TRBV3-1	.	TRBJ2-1	CASSSRGSYNEQFF	TGTGCCAGCAGTTCACGGGGCTCCTACAATGAGCAGTTCTTC
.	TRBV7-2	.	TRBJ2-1	CASSLGGIGFF	TGTGCCAGCAGCTTAGGGGGCATCGGGTTCTTC
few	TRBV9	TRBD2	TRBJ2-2	CASSVEPGTSRAGELFF	TGTGCCAGCAGCGTAGAACCCGGGACTAGTAGGGCCGGGGAGCTGTTTTTT
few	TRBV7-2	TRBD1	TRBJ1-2	CASSLQGARGYTF	TGTGCCAGCAGCTTGCAGGGGGCGAGAGGCTACACCTTC
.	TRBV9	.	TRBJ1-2	CASSAPRRGANYGYTF	TGTGCCAGCAGCGCCCCGCGGAGAGGAGCTAACTATGGCTACACCTTC
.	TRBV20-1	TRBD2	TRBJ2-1	CSASGTSGTVSYNEQFF	TGCAGTGCTTCCGGGACTAGCGGGACAGTCTCCTACAATGAGCAGTTCTTC
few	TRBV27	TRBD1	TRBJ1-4	CASSLIPGQPVF	TGTGCCAGCAGTTTAATTCCGGGACAGCCAGTTTTT
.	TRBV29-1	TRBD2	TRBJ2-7	CSVPGTSGYEQYF	TGCAGCGTTCCTGGGACTAGCGGCTACGAGCAGTACTTC
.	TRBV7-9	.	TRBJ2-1	CASSLSTVVHEQFF	TGTGCCAGCAGCTTATCTACCGTGGTGCATGAGCAGTTCTTC
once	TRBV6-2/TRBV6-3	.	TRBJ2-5	CASSYPRAVSGTQYF	TGTGCCAGCAGTTACCCCCGAGCCGTATCAGGGACCCAGTACTTC
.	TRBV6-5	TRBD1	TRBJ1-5	CASSPTGHSNQPQHF	TGTGCCAGCAGTCCGACAGGGCATAGCAATCAGCCCCAGCATTTT
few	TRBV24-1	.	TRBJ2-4	CATSEPAKNIQYF	TGTGCCACCAGTGAACCGGCCAAAAACATTCAGTACTTC
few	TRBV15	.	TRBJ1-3	CATSRERGAGNTIYF	TGTGCCACCAGCAGAGAGCGGGGGGCTGGAAACACCATATATTTT
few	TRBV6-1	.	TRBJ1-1	CASREPPGGEGTEAFF	TGTGCCAGCAGGGAACCCCCCGGGGGTGAAGGCACTGAAGCTTTCTTT
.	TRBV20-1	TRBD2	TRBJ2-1	CSAPGLAGGGEQFF	TGCAGTGCCCCAGGACTAGCGGGAGGAGGGGAGCAGTTCTTC
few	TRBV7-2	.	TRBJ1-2	CASSPKQGSHYGYTF	TGTGCCAGCAGCCCCAAACAGGGCTCTCACTATGGCTACACCTTC
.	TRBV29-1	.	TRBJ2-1	CSVEGQHEQFF	TGCAGCGTTGAAGGGCAGCATGAGCAGTTCTTC
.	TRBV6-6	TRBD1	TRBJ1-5	CASSHGQGGGNQPQHF	TGTGCCAGCAGTCACGGACAGGGAGGAGGCAATCAGCCCCAGCATTTT
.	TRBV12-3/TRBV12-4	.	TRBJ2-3	CASSFVSDFQADTQYF	TGTGCCAGCAGTTTTGTCTCGGACTTCCAGGCAGATACGCAGTATTTT
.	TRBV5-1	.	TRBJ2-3	CASSLRAGPDTQYF	TGCGCCAGCAGCTTGAGGGCAGGCCCAGATACGCAGTATTTT
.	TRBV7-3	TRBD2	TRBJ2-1	CASTLAGGPFNEQFF	TGTGCCAGCACCCTAGCGGGAGGGCCCTTCAATGAGCAGTTCTTC
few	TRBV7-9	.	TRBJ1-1	CASSLAFQRDAFF	TGTGCCAGCAGCTTAGCCTTCCAGCGGGATGCTTTCTTT
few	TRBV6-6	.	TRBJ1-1	CASSSLSVVNTEAFF	TGTGCCAGCAGCTCCCTATCGGTGGTGAACACTGAAGCTTTCTTT
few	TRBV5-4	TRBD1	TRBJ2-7	CASSQGELLYEQYF	TGTGCCAGCAGCCAGGGGGAATTACTCTACGAGCAGTACTTC
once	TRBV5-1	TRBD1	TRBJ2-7	CASSWDSSYEQYF	TGCGCCAGCAGCTGGGACAGCTCCTACGAGCAGTACTTC
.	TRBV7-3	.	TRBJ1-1	CASSPEHGRRAFF	TGTGCCAGCAGCCCGGAACACGGGCGGAGAGCTTTCTTT
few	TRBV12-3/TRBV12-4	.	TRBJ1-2	CASSMDNYGYTF	TGTGCCAGCAGTATGGACAACTATGGCTACACCTTC
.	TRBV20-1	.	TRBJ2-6	CSARDVKRASSGANVLTF	TGCAGTGCTAGAGATGTGAAGCGGGCCAGCTCTGGGGCCAACGTCCTGACTTTC
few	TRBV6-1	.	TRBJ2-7	CASSELRQFPYEQYF	TGTGCCAGCAGTGAACTTAGACAGTTCCCCTACGAGCAGTACTTC
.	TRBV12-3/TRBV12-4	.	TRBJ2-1	CASSFPGTYNEQFF	TGTGCCAGCAGTTTCCCCGGAACCTACAATGAGCAGTTCTTC
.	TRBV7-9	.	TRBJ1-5	CASSLGMGWSNQPQHF	TGTGCCAGCAGCTTAGGTATGGGTTGGAGCAATCAGCCCCAGCATTTT
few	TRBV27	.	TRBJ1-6	CASTEYRASYNSPLHF	TGTGCCAGCACCGAATACCGAGCCTCCTATAATTCACCCCTCCACTTT